One sample yielded the 18 T cell receptor beta chains listed below, sequenced in a study of response to subunit inactivated influenza vaccine. MiXCR, applied by TCRdb to the RT-PCR reads, yields one record per CDR3 protein. The table lists roughly 550,000 distinct CDR3 sequences, around a quarter of them singletons. The same data also contributed to another study, on T cells expressing NK-cell markers. That study reports: 5'RACE template switching built TCR beta cDNA with unique molecular identifiers.

Here the sequenced sample was CD4+ T cells sorted from PBMCs, taken roughly 12 days after vaccination. All receptors come from a man aged 45 to 65 who received an inactivated influenza vaccine.

The chain combines TRBV5-5 with TRBJ2-1; 10 nucleotides match TRBD2. The CDR3 spans 16 residues. Germline CDR1 and CDR2: SGHKS and YYEKEE (reference sequence). J was trimmed by 3 bases and V by 4 bases; bases with no gene match: 7. CDR3 coding DNA: TGTGCCAGCAGCGCGTGGACTAGCGGAAACTACAATGAGCAGTTCTTC. This gives the protein CASSAWTSGNYNEQFF.

About this clonotype: Germline is not matched at one junction end, which may reflect a read error. This sequence joins TRBV20-1 and TRBJ2-7; unclear D gene. The CDR3 consists of 12 residues. CDR1 is DFQATT, CDR2 SNEGSKA, per germline (reference sequence). CDR3 nucleotide sequence: TGCAGTGGTAGAGGTCGGAACTACGAGCAGTACTTC. Translated, it gives CSGRGRNYEQYF.

The chain couples TRBV4-2 to TRBJ1-5; D not resolved. CDR3 size: 15 residues. Germline-derived CDR1 and CDR2 are LGHNA and YNFKEQ. V shed 1 base and J shed 4 bases, with 11 bases lying between them. CDR3 sequence: CASSQGVSMNQPQHF. The DNA of the CDR3 is TGTGCCAGCAGCCAAGGTGTTTCGATGAATCAGCCCCAGCATTTT.

A few counts support this clonotype. CDR3: CASTGSHILSGNTIYF. The CDR3 DNA is TGTGCCTCCACCGGCAGCCACATACTCTCTGGAAACACCATATATTTT. This sequence joins TRBV12-3 or TRBV12-4 and TRBJ1-3; D gene unclear. The CDR3 covers 16 residues. Trimming removed 11 bases from V and 0 bases from J, with 20 bases in between.

This clonotype was counted many times. CDR3 residues: CASSSPSYEQYF. CDR3 nucleotide sequence: TGTGCCAGCAGCTCACCTAGCTACGAGCAGTACTTC. The chain has TRBV12-3 or TRBV12-4 and TRBJ2-7, with D unclear. Trimming left V 6 bases short and J 3 bases short, with 9 bases between. The length of the CDR3 is 12 residues.

This clonotype was found a few times. The J gene is TRBJ1-5, the V gene TRBV24-1, with D possibly TRBD1 on 6 matching bases. CDR3 size: 14 residues. From germline, CDR1 is KGHDR and CDR2 SFDVKD. Trimming took 7 bases from V and 3 from J, leaving 12 bases between them. The CDR3 sequence: CATSHTGTNQPQHF. In DNA form, the CDR3 reads TGTGCCACCAGCCACACAGGGACCAATCAGCCCCAGCATTTT.

This chain's CDR3 is CSASSGQGIHEQYF. The CDR3 DNA reads TGCAGTGCTAGCTCGGGACAGGGTATTCACGAGCAGTACTTC. The J gene is TRBJ2-7, the V gene TRBV20-1; TRBD1 aligns across 9 bases. Trimming at V came to 3 bases and at J to 5 bases, leaving 8 bases not matched to a gene. The germline V gene has CDR1 DFQATT and CDR2 SNEGSKA (reference sequence). The CDR3 sequence is 14 residues long.

The chain carries TRBV7-9 and TRBJ2-7; the D is unclear. Germline CDR1 and CDR2: SEHNR and FQNEAQ (reference sequence). Trimming pared 5 bases from V and 3 bases from J, leaving 11 bases between. This CDR3 is 13 amino acids long. In nucleotides, the CDR3 is TGTGCCAGCAGCAAACAAGTAAACTACGAGCAGTACTTC. This sequence encodes CASSKQVNYEQYF.

V usage is TRBV4-2 and J usage is TRBJ2-2, with TRBD1 identical over 7 bases. Germline V CDR1 and CDR2: LGHNA, YNFKEQ. Trimming removed 4 bases from V and 7 bases from J; junction bases left unmatched: 9. The CDR3 runs to 15 residues. The CDR3 DNA reads as TGTGCCAGCAGCCCAGAAGGGGGCGTGATCGGGGAGCTGTTTTTT. It is translated as CASSPEGGVIGELFF.

The gene calls are TRBV12-3 or TRBV12-4 and TRBJ2-1, with 10 positions matching TRBD2. There are 17 residues in the CDR3. V gave up 3 bases and J gave up 3 bases; unmatched junction bases: 8. In DNA form, the CDR3 reads TGTGCCAGCAGTTTGGGTCCTAGCGGGGGCCGCTACAATGAGCAGTTCTTC. The encoded protein is CASSLGPSGGRYNEQFF.

This clonotype was counted between two and nine times. The chain uses TRBV20-1 and TRBJ1-2; possible D gene TRBD1, 5 bases. CDR3 length: 13 residues. Germline V gene sequence: CDR1 DFQATT, CDR2 SNEGSKA (reference sequence). Trimming took off 3 bases at V and 2 bases at J, with 10 bases between the two ends. The CDR3 loop is CSARGRDNYGYTF. The CDR3 nucleotides are TGCAGTGCTAGGGGTAGGGACAACTATGGCTACACCTTC.

This clonotype was recorded a few times. The V and J genes are TRBV20-1 and TRBJ2-7; D may match TRBD1 or TRBD2 (5 bases each). V was cut by 6 bases and J by 2 bases, with 17 bases left in between. Germline V CDR1 and CDR2: DFQATT, SNEGSKA (reference sequence). CDR3 size: 14 residues. The CDR3 nucleotides are TGCAGTGCCTACTGGGCCGGGGACCCCTACGAGCAGTACTTC. The encoded protein is CSAYWAGDPYEQYF.

The gene calls are TRBV29-1 and TRBJ2-7; TRBD1 matches 7 bases. V dropped 4 bases and J dropped 4; count of bases not matched to a gene: 10. Germline V lookup: CDR1 SQVTM, CDR2 ANQGSEA. The CDR3 contains 14 residues. DNA for the CDR3: TGCAGCGTTGTTCGGCCAGGGGGATCGTACGAGCAGTACTTC. Its protein is CSVVRPGGSYEQYF.

The rearrangement joins TRBV5-1 to TRBJ2-3; 12 positions agree with TRBD2. There are 16 residues in the CDR3. V was clipped by 4 bases and J by 4 bases; unmatched bases: 7. The germline V gene has CDR1 SGHRS and CDR2 YFSETQ. CDR3 sequence: CASSPLAGGRSDTQYF. The CDR3 region has the DNA TGCGCCAGCAGCCCACTAGCGGGAGGACGATCAGATACGCAGTATTTT.

This clonotype was counted many times. The gene calls are TRBV28 and TRBJ2-5, with 8 bases that match TRBD1. V lost 5 bases, J lost 5 bases, and 10 bases stayed unmatched. CDR3 length: 15 residues. Germline V gene sequence: CDR1 MDHEN, CDR2 SYDVKM. The CDR3: CASSQAGQGRETQYF. Here the CDR3 DNA reads TGTGCCAGCAGTCAAGCTGGACAGGGTCGGGAGACCCAGTACTTC. The full variable domain, rest sourced from reference TRBV28 and TRBJ2-5, is DVKVTQSSRYLVKRTGEKVFLECVQDMDHENMFWYRQDPGLGLRLIYFSYDVKMKEKGDIPEGYSVSREKKERFSLILESASTNQTSMYLCASSQAGQGRETQYFGPGTRLLVL.

A few counts support this clonotype. The genes are TRBV5-1 and TRBJ2-1, with 7 bases fitting TRBD2. V trimming: 0 bases; J trimming: 3 bases; junction bases outside the gene matches: 0. This CDR3 has 14 residues. Germline V gives CDR1 SGHRS, CDR2 YFSETQ. The DNA for the CDR3 is TGCGCCAGCAGCTTGGAGCGGGACTACAATGAGCAGTTCTTC. Residues: CASSLERDYNEQFF.

The chain links TRBV10-2 to TRBJ2-7, with a weak D call TRBD1 (6 bases). CDR3 size: 14 residues. The germline V and J ends were trimmed by 0 bases and 8 bases, with 14 bases remaining between them. Germline lookup yields CDR1 WSHSY and CDR2 SAAADI. DNA of the CDR3: TGCGCCAGCAGTGAGTCAGGGGGAGAAAGACAGCAGTACTTC. Translated, it gives CASSESGGERQQYF.

This clonotype was recorded a few times. The V and J genes are TRBV20-1 and TRBJ2-1; TRBD2 matches 7 bases. The V segment lost 0 bases and the J segment 3 bases; nucleotides outside the gene matches: 5. In germline, CDR1 is DFQATT, CDR2 SNEGSKA (reference sequence). CDR3 length equals 15 residues. The CDR3 here is CSARDWRGGYNEQFF. CDR3 nucleotide sequence: TGCAGTGCTAGAGATTGGCGCGGGGGCTACAATGAGCAGTTCTTC.